Sequencing of this TCR beta chain was carried out in a study of early T cells in non-severe SARS-CoV-2 infection. Study-wide background: From unsorted whole blood, bulk RNA was sequenced, and the chains remained unpaired. The study's findings and limits: Database matching using VDJdb favored anti-spike CD8 responses, with private and CD4 specificities left missing.

This clonotype was detected only a few times. Its antigen is undetermined. Researchers attached unique molecular identifiers to individual cDNA molecules. MiXCR, applied by TCRdb to the 5' RACE reads, yields one record per CDR3 protein. The data show over 85,000 distinct CDR3 sequences, 16% seen once. The sequenced sample was whole blood. The receptor comes from an adult who was a healthcare worker with PCR-confirmed SARS-CoV-2 infection or an uninfected control (not recorded which).

DNA of the CDR3: TGTGCCAGCAGCTTAGGAAACAATGAGCAGTTCTTC. Translating gives CASSLGNNEQFF. The chain has TRBV7-9 and TRBJ2-1; D is unclear. The CDR3 consists of 12 residues. Germline CDR1 reads SEHNR; CDR2 reads FQNEAQ (reference sequence). Trimming pared 1 base from V and 5 bases from J, leaving 3 bases between.